This is a list of T cell receptor beta chains from one sample in a study of T-cell reconstitution after alpha-beta-depleted transplantation in children. TCRdb re-called the PCR reads with MiXCR, one entry per CDR3 protein. The sample has 350,000 to 400,000 distinct CDR3 sequences; around 21% are singletons. The specimen was PBMCs from the stem cell graft donor, collected from the stem cell graft. All receptors derive from a human donor who donated a stem cell graft to a child with acute myeloid leukemia. CDR3s include the opening cysteine and the closing phenylalanine or tryptophan. A D gene is named only where the DNA matches it firmly. The size field is filled for only some rows; it gives once, few, many or a size class.

TRBV7-2	.	TRBJ2-5	TRBD2	TGTGCCAGCAGCAAGAGCGGGACCCAAGAGACCCAGTACTTC	CASSKSGTQETQYF
TRBV6-4	many	TRBJ2-3	TRBD2	TGTGCCAGCAGTGAGATGGGACTAGCTACAGATACGCAGTATTTT	CASSEMGLATDTQYF
TRBV6-1	few	TRBJ2-1	TRBD2	TGTGCCAGCAGTCTAGCGGGAGGGCTCACTGAAGAGCAGTTCTTC	CASSLAGGLTEEQFF
TRBV7-2	few	TRBJ1-5	TRBD1	TGTGCCAGCAGCTTAGCTTTGGCAGGGGGCGGTCAGCCCCAGCATTTT	CASSLALAGGGQPQHF
TRBV5-1	few	TRBJ2-1	.	TGCGCCAGCCGGACACCATTTAACAATGAGCAGTTCTTC	CASRTPFNNEQFF
TRBV10-3	few	TRBJ2-1	TRBD2	TGTGCCATCAGTGGACTAGCGGATAATGAGCAGTTCTTC	CAISGLADNEQFF
TRBV12-3/TRBV12-4	.	TRBJ2-5	TRBD1	TGTGCCAGCAGTTTAGAGGGACAGGTAGAGACCCAGTACTTC	CASSLEGQVETQYF
TRBV29-1	many	TRBJ2-3	TRBD2	TGCAGCGCCCAAACTAGCGGGAGGACCACAGATACGCAGTATTTT	CSAQTSGRTTDTQYF
TRBV3-1	.	TRBJ2-7	.	TGTGCCAGCAGCCAGACACACTACGAGCAGTACTTC	CASSQTHYEQYF
TRBV12-3/TRBV12-4	many	TRBJ1-5	.	TGTGCCAGCAGTAGCGACGGGAATCAGCCCCAGCATTTT	CASSSDGNQPQHF
TRBV6-5	few	TRBJ2-7	.	TGTGCCAGCTTTGGCGACTCCTACGAGCAGTACTTC	CASFGDSYEQYF
TRBV10-3	few	TRBJ2-7	TRBD1	TGTGCCATCAGTGAGCAGACAGGGGGGAACGAGCAGTACTTC	CAISEQTGGNEQYF
TRBV6-5	.	TRBJ2-3	.	TGTGCCAGCATTATTTCAGGGGGAGGCGATACGCAGTATTTT	CASIISGGGDTQYF
TRBV20-1	many	TRBJ2-7	.	TGCAGTGCTAGAGATCGGATAGCGCCCTACGAGCAGTACTTC	CSARDRIAPYEQYF
TRBV29-1	few	TRBJ1-4	TRBD1	TGCAGCGTTCGGACAGGGACCGAAAAACTGTTTTTT	CSVRTGTEKLFF
TRBV4-1	few	TRBJ2-7	.	TGCGCCAGCAGCCAAGAGCAGGTGAGCGAGCAGTACTTC	CASSQEQVSEQYF
TRBV24-1	few	TRBJ2-2	.	TGTGCCACCTCCTGGGGCACGAACACCGGGGAGCTGTTTTTT	CATSWGTNTGELFF
TRBV6-1	many	TRBJ2-5	.	TGTGCCAGCAGTCGGAGTCGGGGAGAGACCCAGTACTTC	CASSRSRGETQYF
TRBV9	few	TRBJ2-1	.	TGTGCCAGCAGTCCACCGTTCGTCTACAATGAGCAGTTCTTC	CASSPPFVYNEQFF
TRBV24-1	many	TRBJ2-1	TRBD2	TGTGCCACCAGTAGGGGACTAGCGGGAGGTCAGGATGAGCAGTTCTTC	CATSRGLAGGQDEQFF
TRBV20-1	many	TRBJ2-1	TRBD2	TGCAGTGCTAGGGCCAGCGGGAGTGTCTCCTACAATGAGCAGTTCTTC	CSARASGSVSYNEQFF
TRBV20-1	.	TRBJ2-7	.	TGCAGTGCGCCCACTAGTTCCCTCTATTCCTACGAGCAGTACTTC	CSAPTSSLYSYEQYF
TRBV6-4	.	TRBJ2-3	.	TGTGCCAGCAGTGAAGGTGACAGAGAGACAGATACGCAGTATTTT	CASSEGDRETDTQYF
TRBV5-1	few	TRBJ2-2	.	TGCGCCAGCAGCTTCTTGTGGAGTTTCAGGGACACCGGGGAGCTGTTTTTT	CASSFLWSFRDTGELFF
TRBV5-1	.	TRBJ2-1	TRBD2	TGCGCCAGCAGCGGAGTTGGTGGCGGGAGTCGGCAGTTCTTC	CASSGVGGGSRQFF
TRBV18	many	TRBJ2-7	.	TGTGCCAGCTCACCACGGTCAATGGGGGAGGAGCAGTACTTC	CASSPRSMGEEQYF
TRBV2	few	TRBJ2-1	TRBD1	TGTGCCAGCCGACAGGGCCCGAATGAGCAGTTCTTC	CASRQGPNEQFF
TRBV7-9	.	TRBJ2-7	.	TGTGCCAGCAGCTTAGGCAGGGAAGACTACGAGCAGTACTTC	CASSLGREDYEQYF
TRBV14	.	TRBJ2-4	.	TGTGCCAGCAGCCTTGGACTCTTGAACATTCAGTACTTC	CASSLGLLNIQYF
TRBV5-6	.	TRBJ2-1	TRBD2	TGTGCCAGCAGCTTGTTGTGGACTAGCGGAAACTTTTACAATGAGCAGTTCTTC	CASSLLWTSGNFYNEQFF
TRBV9	few	TRBJ2-1	.	TGTGCCAGCAGCGTCGTGGGGGGGCCGGGCAATGAGCAGTTCTTC	CASSVVGGPGNEQFF
TRBV6-5	many	TRBJ1-2	TRBD1	TGTGCCAGCAGTCCCACGCCCGGGACAGGAGCTAACTATGGCTACACCTTC	CASSPTPGTGANYGYTF
TRBV20-1	few	TRBJ1-5	.	TGCAGTGCCAAAGGGGGGGCTCCCAATCAGCCCCAGCATTTT	CSAKGGAPNQPQHF